This T cell receptor (beta chain) was retrieved from a study of post-analysis software for immune sequencing data. TCR beta cDNA libraries had unique molecular identifiers. TCRdb analysed the PCR reads with MiXCR anew, one entry per CDR3 protein. The table shows approximately 690,000 distinct CDR3 sequences, with about 60% occurring only once. This clonotype has more than one count but fewer than ten. The antigen is undetermined. The CDR3 is 13 residues long. V was pared by 7 bases and J by 10 bases, with 11 bases of the junction left unmatched. Germline values: CDR1 MNHEY, CDR2 SVGEGT. Overall study findings and caveats: Controls showed significantly higher normalized Chao1 diversity than did multiple sclerosis patients. With TRBV5-6, TRBV5-1 and TRBV20-1 included, about five TRBV segments were more frequent in patients than in controls.

The TCR sequence derives from a girl aged 2 to 9 with multiple sclerosis. Sequencing was performed on blood. The chain carries TRBV6-2 or TRBV6-3 and TRBJ1-1, with TRBD1 matching over 8 bases. The CDR3 DNA follows: TGTGCCAGCACCCCGCCCAGGACAGGGACAGCTTTCTTT. Its protein is CASTPPRTGTAFF.